The source of this T cell receptor beta chain is a study of PD-1 blockade in mismatch repair-deficient tumors (dated by TCRdb to 2015 to 2018). Study-level background: Between September 2013 and 2016, roughly 84 consecutive patients with about 11 mismatch repair-deficient cancer types, all previously treated and progressing, were enrolled in the trial. Deep sequencing of TCR CDR3 regions was used to track tumor-associated T cell clones in peripheral blood of patients responding to PD-1 blockade. On the study overall, not on this receptor specifically: After pembrolizumab, tumor-resident clones, which were often undetectable in blood before treatment, expanded rapidly and then contracted, generally ahead of radiologic responses.

Libraries came from the immunoSEQ multiplex PCR assay. TCRdb obtained this table from immuneACCESS and retained in-frame rearrangements with V and J assigned. These tables miss some clones; where compared with another copy, unresolved V genes account for less than half of the shortfall, and the remainder is unexplained. The sample records about 120,000 clones, 65% to 80% of which are singletons. Roughly 4.5% of the sample belongs to the ten largest clones. As to this clone: It has no known antigen specificity. Qualities for individual bases were not recorded, and no much larger clone is one base off.

For every enrolled patient, mismatch repair deficiency was confirmed by either polymerase chain reaction or immunohistochemistry. TCR sequencing was performed for three patients who responded to pembrolizumab therapy. The phase II trial prospectively tested pembrolizumab PD-1 blockade in advanced mismatch repair-deficient cancers regardless of tissue of origin. Peripheral blood T cell samples were serially collected before and at multiple times after PD-1 blockade was started. The timing of each blood sample was reported as weeks after the first dose of pembrolizumab. This specimen consisted of peripheral blood, obtained 60 weeks after starting pembrolizumab. This receptor was taken from an adult with mismatch repair-deficient cancer.

CDR3 loop: CASSFTGGQYEQYF. Here is the DNA: TGTGCCAGCAGCTTCACGGGAGGTCAGTACGAGCAGTACTTC. The chain couples TRBV11-3 to TRBJ2-7; 7 bases in the middle match TRBD2. Clipping removes 3 bases from V and 4 bases from J, with 6 as the unmatched junction base count. Via the germline V gene, CDR1 is SGHNT and CDR2 YENEEA. From its cysteine to its phenylalanine, the CDR3 spans 14 amino acids. Of all the DNA, just the CDR3 is kept, 42 bases in frame from base 1.